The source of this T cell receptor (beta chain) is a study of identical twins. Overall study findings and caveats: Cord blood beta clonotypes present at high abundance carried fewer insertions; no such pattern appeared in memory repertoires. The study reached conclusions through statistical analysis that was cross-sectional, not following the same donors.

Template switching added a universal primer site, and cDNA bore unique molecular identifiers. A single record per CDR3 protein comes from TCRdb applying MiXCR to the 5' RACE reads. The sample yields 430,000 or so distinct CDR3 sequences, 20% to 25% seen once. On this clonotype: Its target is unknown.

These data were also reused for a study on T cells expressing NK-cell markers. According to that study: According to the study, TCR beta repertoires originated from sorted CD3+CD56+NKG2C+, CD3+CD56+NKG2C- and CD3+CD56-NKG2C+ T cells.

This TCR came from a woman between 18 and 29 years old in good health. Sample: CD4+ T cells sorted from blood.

This chain's CDR3 is CASSFWAGREQYF. The CDR3 nucleotides are TGTGCCAGCAGCTTTTGGGCTGGCAGGGAGCAGTACTTC. The V and J genes are TRBV11-3 and TRBJ2-7; no reliable D call. This CDR3 has 13 amino acids. CDR1 is SGHNT, CDR2 YENEEA, per germline. V was trimmed by 3 bases and J by 7 bases, leaving 13 bases between them.